This T cell receptor beta chain was documented in a study of PD-L1 blockade in urothelial cancer. Background on the study: About 90% of the roughly 29 patients were men who had bladder-origin urothelial cancer.

Measured with immunoSEQ multiplex PCR; TCRdb has only the in-frame clones, and not every one. This table has around 87,000 clones, approximately 87% appearing once. Regarding time point: peripheral blood 6 weeks after treatment start. Anywhere from 1 to 8 samples came from each patient, spanning pretreatment and on-treatment. This TCR derives from a man aged 70-80 years with urothelial cancer. Here the sequenced sample was PBMCs, taken around atezolizumab (anti-PD-L1) treatment.

The CDR3 region is CASSQERGGRETQYF. The CDR3 nucleotides are TGTGCCAGCAGCCAAGAGAGGGGGGGCCGCGAGACCCAGTACTTC. This sequence joins TRBV4-2 and TRBJ2-5; tentatively, D is TRBD2 (7 bases). From germline, CDR1 is LGHNA and CDR2 YNFKEQ. The CDR3 sequence is 15 residues long. V dropped 0 bases and J dropped 5 bases, with 13 bases sitting between them.